This section outlines one TCR beta chain sequence together with its context. Antigen unknown. Repertoires were generated with immunoSEQ multiplex PCR, while TCRdb's copy carries only in-frame clones and drops some. The table records 200,000 or so clones, more than 80% of them present only once. The CDR3 covers 15 residues. Trimming took 9 bases from V and 0 from J; bases not matched to a gene: 7. Germline loops: CDR1 LNHDA, CDR2 SQIVND (reference sequence). This entry is derived from a study of cytomegalovirus exposure and HLA in healthy donors. Study results and caveats: In the 120 or so validation repertoires, roughly 94% of cluster scores exceeded 0, per a later analysis.

The receptor was isolated from a man aged 18 to 30 in good health and CMV-seropositive. The J gene is TRBJ1-5, the V gene TRBV19; 8 positions match TRBD1. The specimen sequenced was PBMCs. Here the CDR3 DNA reads TGTGCCAGCAGAAGGACAGGGCTTAGCAATCAGCCCCAGCATTTT. Translation gives CASRRTGLSNQPQHF.